The present T cell receptor (beta chain) was sequenced within a study of graft-versus-host responses after intestinal transplantation. Using immunoSEQ multiplex PCR, the repertoire was profiled, and TCRdb retains in-frame clones only, with some absent. The sample has tens of thousands of clones; 30% to 40% are singletons. CFSE-labeled responder cells (roughly 200,000) were plated with roughly 200,000 irradiated, violet-dye-labeled stimulator cells. Points from the study as a whole: GvH clones turned up in recipient marrow; some had shown up first in ileum or blood. Peak GvH clone levels in circulation were associated with early post-transplant HvG declines.

V was clipped by 1 base and J by 8 bases, with 14 bases between them. The CDR3 totals 14 residues. Germline-derived CDR1 and CDR2 are SGHAT and FQDESV (reference sequence). In this sample, this clone turned up a few times. Sequencing used alloreactive CD8+ T cells from a mixed lymphocyte reaction culture, obtained before intestinal transplant. Subset denoted: CFSE-low proliferating T cells sorted from approximately six-day pre-transplant mixed lymphocyte reaction (GvH or HvG direction). The source of this sequence is a human patient who received an intestinal transplant. The chain has TRBV11-1 and TRBJ1-2; D is uncertain. In DNA, the CDR3 is TGTGCCAGCAGCTTAGGGACTGTTTCAAAGGGCTACACCTTC. As protein: CASSLGTVSKGYTF.